This TCR beta chain was identified during a study of blood T cell repertoires in COVID-19. Study information: The United States, Italy and Spain were the sources of the acute and convalescent COVID-19 samples. The cDNA or gDNA used as material had been derived from T cells, B-cell-depleted T cells, or PBMCs.

TCRdb keeps only in-frame clones here, not all; method: immunoSEQ multiplex PCR. The sample carries tens of thousands of clones, about 80% recorded once. CDR1 is SGDLS and CDR2 is YYNGEE in the germline V gene. The V and J ends lost 0 bases and 4 bases respectively, with 10 bases between them. The CDR3 extends over 14 amino acids. Patients from Seattle were sampled longitudinally, starting during active infection. The sequence was collected from a man in his thirties or forties with COVID-19, enrolled during active disease. The rearrangement uses TRBV9 and TRBJ1-2; D is unclear. The sequenced material came from peripheral blood. CDR3 protein: CASSVEGAFYGYTF. In DNA form, the CDR3 reads TGTGCCAGCAGCGTAGAGGGAGCGTTCTATGGCTACACCTTC.